This T cell receptor beta chain was sequenced during a study of T-cell reconstitution after alpha-beta-depleted transplantation in children. A library of TCRbeta sequences, prepared with unique molecular identifiers, was generated. TCRdb itself ran the PCR reads through MiXCR, one entry per CDR3 protein. The sample consists of about 500,000 distinct CDR3 sequences, 30% to 35% of them appearing once. In germline, CDR1 is SGHTA, CDR2 FQGNSA. V lost 1 base, J lost 1 base, and 11 bases lay in between. CDR3 length equals 16 residues. Material: PBMCs from the stem cell graft donor, obtained from the stem cell graft. This chain uses TRBV7-2 with TRBJ1-3; the D gene is possibly TRBD1 (5 bases). The TCR comes from a human donor who donated a stem cell graft to a child with aplastic anemia. The CDR3 loop reads CASSLESQGSGNTIYF. DNA for the CDR3: TGTGCCAGCAGCTTAGAATCCCAGGGTTCTGGAAACACCATATATTTT.